The sample holds many counts of the clone carrying this TCR beta chain. This sample was included in a study of neurological immune-mediated disorders. V was trimmed by 6 bases and J by 3 bases, leaving 15 bases between them. The V gene's germline CDR1 is MNHEY and CDR2 SMNVEV (reference sequence). The CDR3 sequence is 15 residues long. TCRdb re-derived calls from the 5' RACE reads in MiXCR, one entry per CDR3 protein. Counted here are around 66,000 distinct CDR3 sequences, roughly 4.9% occurring once; the ten biggest clones make up about 2.2%. This chain connects TRBV27 to TRBJ1-5; D call uncertain. The source material was PBMCs. The sequence derives from a woman in her 70s with multiple sclerosis. This chain's CDR3 is CASSPTAQYNQPQHF. In nucleotides, the CDR3 is TGTGCCAGCAGCCCAACCGCCCAGTACAATCAGCCCCAGCATTTT.